The present entry profiles one T cell receptor (beta chain) with its context. Germline V gene lookup returns CDR1 MGHRA and CDR2 YSYEKL. This CDR3 spans 15 amino acids. V lost 1 base to trimming and J lost 4 bases; unmatched junction nucleotides: 6. Naive-designated CD8 cells lacked CD45RO, were positively enriched for CCR7, and omitted terminally differentiated effector memory CD45RA+ cells. The sample belongs to a study of shared clonotypes between healthy human individuals. The assay was immunoSEQ multiplex PCR, and TCRdb's table has in-frame clones only and misses some. The sample lists about 820,000 clones; 85% to 95% were seen once.

J is TRBJ2-7 and V is TRBV4-1, with 8 bases identical to TRBD1. Source material: naive CD8+ T cells sorted from blood. The sequence came from a man aged 25-40 years in good health. The CDR3 bases are TGCGCCAGCAGCCAAGGGACAGGGTCGGCGTACGAGCAGTACTTC. Translation gives CASSQGTGSAYEQYF.